A selection of T cell receptor beta chains follows, all from one sample in a study of shared T cell receptors in the human thymus. Sequencing used immunoSEQ multiplex PCR; TCRdb keeps in-frame clones, though not all of them. The table shows hundreds of thousands of clones, with 70% to 80% occurring only once. This sample was shared with a second study, whose subject was human thymus T cells.

Sample: thymocytes. These receptors came from a boy younger than two with a congenital heart defect. Each CDR3 is given with its conserved first and last residue. The order of the fields is D gene, clone size, V gene, J gene, CDR3 DNA, CDR3 protein. The D gene is left open where the match is weak. Not all rows give a size; the values are once, few, many and, for expanded clones, a class.

TRBD1,-,TRBV11-2,TRBJ2-1,TGTGCCAGCCGCGGAACAGGGGGTCCCTACAATGAGCAGTTCTTC,CASRGTGGPYNEQFF
TRBD1,-,TRBV2,TRBJ2-2,TGTGCCAGCAGTGTAGGATGCAGGGGGCGCGCCACCGGGGAGCTGTTTTTT,CASSVGCRGRATGELFF
TRBD1,-,TRBV19,TRBJ2-6,TGTGCCAGTAGTATAGCCTCGGACAGGGACCCGATCTCTGGGGCCAACGTCCTGACTTTC,CASSIASDRDPISGANVLTF
-,-,TRBV27,TRBJ1-2,TGTGCCAGCAAAGGGGGGGATAACTATGGCTACACCTTC,CASKGGDNYGYTF
TRBD2,few,TRBV6-5,TRBJ2-3,TGTGCCAGCAGGGATAGCGGGAGGGCCGCAGATACGCAGTATTTT,CASRDSGRAADTQYF
TRBD1,-,TRBV30,TRBJ2-2,TGTGCCTGGAGGACAGGGCTATTTACCGGGGAGCTGTTTTTT,CAWRTGLFTGELFF
-,-,TRBV30,TRBJ2-7,TGTGCCTGGAGTGAGGTCCGGGACATGCTCTACGAGCAGTACTTC,CAWSEVRDMLYEQYF
-,-,TRBV19,TRBJ2-7,TGTGCCAGTAGAGGGTGGGGCGAAAACGAGCAGTACTTC,CASRGWGENEQYF
TRBD2,-,TRBV11-2,TRBJ2-3,TGTGCCAGCAGCTTAATGGACATCTGGACTAGCGGGAGAGTGGATACGCAGTATTTT,CASSLMDIWTSGRVDTQYF
TRBD1,-,TRBV12-5,TRBJ2-7,TGTGCTAGTGGTCACACGAAGAATCCGACAGGGTATACGTACGAGCAGTACTTC,CASGHTKNPTGYTYEQYF
TRBD1,-,TRBV7-9,TRBJ1-2,TGTGCCAGCAGCTTAGGGACAGGGCGGACCGGCTACACCTTC,CASSLGTGRTGYTF
-,-,TRBV29-1,TRBJ2-6,TGCAGCGTTGAGGGCCGGGACTCTGGGGCCAACGTCCTGACTTTC,CSVEGRDSGANVLTF
TRBD2,-,TRBV27,TRBJ2-7,TGTGCCAGCAGTCAAGGGGAGGGCAGAGCCTACGAGCAGTACTTC,CASSQGEGRAYEQYF
TRBD1,-,TRBV4-2,TRBJ1-1,TGTGCCAGCAGCCAAGGACAGGGGGCGTTTGTGGCTGAAGCTTTCTTT,CASSQGQGAFVAEAFF
TRBD2,-,TRBV7-7,TRBJ2-1,TGTGCCAGCAGCTCGGGACTAGCGGGAACCTACAATGAGCAGTTCTTC,CASSSGLAGTYNEQFF
TRBD2,-,TRBV10-3,TRBJ2-7,TGTGCCATCAGTGAGTCCCTAAGCGGGAGCGCCTCCTACGAGCAGTACTTC,CAISESLSGSASYEQYF
-,-,TRBV6-5,TRBJ1-1,TGTGCCAGCAGTTACACAGGGCTGCAGAACACTGAAGCTTTCTTT,CASSYTGLQNTEAFF
-,-,TRBV7-2,TRBJ2-1,TGTGCCAGCAGCCCCCGCGGCTCCTACAATGAGCAGTTCTTC,CASSPRGSYNEQFF
TRBD1,-,TRBV7-9,TRBJ2-2,TGTGCCAGCAGCCGCGACCTCGGGACAGACTCTCTCAGGGGGGGGGAGCTGTTTTTT,CASSRDLGTDSLRGGELFF
-,-,TRBV5-1,TRBJ2-7,TGCGCCAGCAGCTTGGGATACGGGGGTTCCTACGAGCAGTACTTC,CASSLGYGGSYEQYF
TRBD1,once,TRBV27,TRBJ2-7,TGTGCCAGCAGTCCCGGGACAGGGGGCCACGAGCAGTACTTC,CASSPGTGGHEQYF
-,-,TRBV14,TRBJ2-1,TGTGCCAGCAGTCAGGACAGGGCGGGAGTTAGCAATGAGCAGTTCTTC,CASSQDRAGVSNEQFF
TRBD2,-,TRBV5-1,TRBJ2-7,TGCGCCAGCAGCTTCCGGCCGGGGACTAGCGGTCTCTCCCTCTACGAGCAGTACTTC,CASSFRPGTSGLSLYEQYF
-,-,TRBV15,TRBJ2-7,TGTGCCACCAGCAGAGAGTCAATATCGGGCGGGGAGCAGTACTTC,CATSRESISGGEQYF
-,few,TRBV19,TRBJ2-1,TGTGCCAGTAGTGGGCACCGGAATGAGCAGTTCTTC,CASSGHRNEQFF
-,-,TRBV28,TRBJ1-1,TGTGCCAGCAGGGGCGGGGATGGAGCTTTCTTT,CASRGGDGAFF
-,-,TRBV15,TRBJ1-2,TGTGCCACCAGCACCCAGAACCCGCACTATGGCTACACCTTC,CATSTQNPHYGYTF
-,-,TRBV4-1,TRBJ1-1,TGCGCCAGCAGCCAAGGGCAGGGAGGGAACACTGAAGCTTTCTTT,CASSQGQGGNTEAFF
TRBD2,-,TRBV6-4,TRBJ2-2,TGTGCCAGCAGTGCTCGCTCCCCTCTAGCGGGAGGCGGGGCCGGGGAGCTGTTTTTT,CASSARSPLAGGGAGELFF
-,few,TRBV7-8,TRBJ1-3,TGTGCCAGCACCAAGGGGACAACGTCCAGGGACCGCTCTGGAAACACCATATATTTT,CASTKGTTSRDRSGNTIYF
TRBD2,-,TRBV11-3,TRBJ2-1,TGTGCCAGCAGCAAGACTAGCGGGAGAGCCTCGGGTGAGCAGTTCTTC,CASSKTSGRASGEQFF
TRBD2,-,TRBV27,TRBJ2-4,TGTGCCAGCAGTAGCGGGAGGACCCTAGCCAAAAACATTCAGTACTTC,CASSSGRTLAKNIQYF
-,-,TRBV15,TRBJ2-7,TGTGCCACCAGCAGACCCCCACACCCGCGGGGAACCTACGAGCAGTACTTC,CATSRPPHPRGTYEQYF
TRBD1,-,TRBV7-2,TRBJ2-7,TGTGCCAGCAGCTTAGATGGGACAGGGGGCCCTTACGAGCAGTACTTC,CASSLDGTGGPYEQYF
-,-,TRBV7-2,TRBJ2-7,TGTGCCAGCAGCTCCCTCCCGATACTCTATTACGAGCAGTACTTC,CASSSLPILYYEQYF
-,-,TRBV4-3,TRBJ2-1,TGCGCCAGCAGCCAAGTAGCCCGAAGCTCCTACAATGAGCAGTTCTTC,CASSQVARSSYNEQFF
TRBD2,-,TRBV5-1,TRBJ2-7,TGCGCCAGCAGCTTGACTCCCGCGGGAGGACTCTTATACGAGCAGTACTTC,CASSLTPAGGLLYEQYF
-,-,TRBV15,TRBJ2-7,TGTGCCACCAGCAGAGGGGGACAAAGCGACGAGCAGTACTTC,CATSRGGQSDEQYF
-,-,TRBV28,TRBJ1-1,TGTGCCAGCAGTCCAACTCGGTCGGGGGATCGGAACACTGAAGCTTTCTTT,CASSPTRSGDRNTEAFF
TRBD1,few,TRBV6-1,TRBJ2-7,TGTGCCAGCAGTAATGGGACAGGCAATAGGTACGAGCAGTACTTC,CASSNGTGNRYEQYF
TRBD1,few,TRBV7-6,TRBJ2-7,TGTGCCAGCAGCCCTGGTTGGAACAGGGGGAACGAGCAGTACTTC,CASSPGWNRGNEQYF
TRBD2,-,TRBV27,TRBJ2-7,TGTGCCAGCAGTTCTCAGGGACTAGCGGGAGGGCGTTTTAGGTCCTACGAGCAGTACTTC,CASSSQGLAGGRFRSYEQYF
-,-,TRBV18,TRBJ2-3,TGTGCCAGCTCACCGAGAATGCCCACAGATACGCAGTATTTT,CASSPRMPTDTQYF
-,-,TRBV6-4,TRBJ1-5,TGTGCCAGCATTCCGTTCAGACAGCCCCAGCATTTT,CASIPFRQPQHF